The T cell receptor beta chain under discussion was sequenced for a study of regulatory T cells in long-lasting Graves disease. The wider study: Patients with new Graves' disease had used antithyroid drugs below 3 months. Points from the study as a whole: New patients shared approximately 1,000 public clonotypes, and persistent patients shared more, with 2,500 to 3,000. Having few samples may have compromised the accuracy.

Remarks on this clonotype: Its specificity is unknown.

The time point denotes: newly diagnosed GD, antithyroid drugs for less than 3 months. Construction of the TCR library relied on RNA isolated from PBMCs. Germline CDR1 reads MDHEN; CDR2 reads SYDVKM. V shed 5 bases and J shed 4 bases, with 9 bases lying between them. The CDR3 is made up of 12 amino acids. Construction of TCR beta libraries relied on iRepertoire HTBI primers and on Arm-PCR targeting CDR3 regions. Original data processing: From all samples, identification returned 11 to 15 TRBJ and approximately 61 TRBV segments. TCRdb re-analysed the multiplex PCR reads in MiXCR, keeping a single row per CDR3 protein. The V and J calls follow TCRdb's processing rather than the paper's. The data hold about 400,000 distinct CDR3 sequences, with 15% observed a single time.

This chain links TRBV28 with TRBJ2-7, with unresolved D. The sample in question was peripheral blood mononuclear cells (PBMCs), obtained at new diagnosis, from a patient treated with antithyroid drugs. The TCR was taken from a female donor with Graves disease. CDR3 region: CASSPRIYEQYF. The CDR3 DNA reads TGTGCCAGCAGTCCTCGGATATACGAGCAGTACTTC. Full variable domain (remainder filled in from reference TRBV28 and TRBJ2-7): DVKVTQSSRYLVKRTGEKVFLECVQDMDHENMFWYRQDPGLGLRLIYFSYDVKMKEKGDIPEGYSVSREKKERFSLILESASTNQTSMYLCASSPRIYEQYFGPGTRLTVT.